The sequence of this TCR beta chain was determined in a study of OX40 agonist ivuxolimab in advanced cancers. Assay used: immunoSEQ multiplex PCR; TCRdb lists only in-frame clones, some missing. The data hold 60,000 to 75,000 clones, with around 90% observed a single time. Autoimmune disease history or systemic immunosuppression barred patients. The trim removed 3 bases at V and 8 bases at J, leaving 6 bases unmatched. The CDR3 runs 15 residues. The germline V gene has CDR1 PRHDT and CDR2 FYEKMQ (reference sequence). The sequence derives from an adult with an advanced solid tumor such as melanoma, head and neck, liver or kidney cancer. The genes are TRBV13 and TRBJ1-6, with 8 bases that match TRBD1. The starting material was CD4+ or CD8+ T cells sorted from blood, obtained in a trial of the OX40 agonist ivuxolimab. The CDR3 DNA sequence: TGTGCCAGCAGCTTGCGGACAGGGAGGGATTCACCCCTCCACTTT. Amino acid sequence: CASSLRTGRDSPLHF.